A single sample gave rise to the 5 T cell receptor beta chains below, sequenced in a study of cytomegalovirus exposure and HLA in healthy donors. PCR was performed using 60 Vbeta and 13 Jbeta primers. The table came from immunoSEQ multiplex PCR; TCRdb's copy has only in-frame clones and leaves some out. The sample has about 160,000 clones, over 75% seen once. Sequenced: PBMCs. The receptors shown here come from a woman younger than 35 in good health and CMV-seronegative.

The V call is TRBV7-7, the J call TRBJ2-5; D may be TRBD1 (6 bases). The CDR3 covers 15 residues. V dropped 3 bases and J dropped 1 base, with 12 bases sitting between them. The germline V gene encodes CDR1 SSHAT and CDR2 FNYEAQ (reference sequence). CDR3 in amino acids: CASSFTGNGQETQYF. DNA for the CDR3: TGTGCCAGCAGCTTTACAGGGAACGGCCAAGAGACCCAGTACTTC.

The chain couples TRBV9 to TRBJ2-3; TRBD2 might be the D (7 bases). Germline loops: CDR1 SGDLS, CDR2 YYNGEE. This CDR3 contains 14 residues. V shed 0 bases and J shed 4 bases, with 9 bases lying between them. The CDR3 DNA reads TGTGCCAGCAGCGTAGAGGGGGGGGCAGATACGCAGTATTTT. Translating gives CASSVEGGADTQYF.

The V gene is TRBV4-1, the J gene TRBJ2-2; TRBD1 agrees at 7 bases. V gave up 3 bases and J gave up 4 bases; unmatched junction bases: 5. The CDR3 contains 15 residues. The germline gives CDR1 MGHRA, CDR2 YSYEKL. The CDR3 DNA reads TGCGCCAGCAGCCACGGGACAGTTGGCACCGGGGAGCTGTTTTTT. This translates into CASSHGTVGTGELFF.

The chain employs TRBV18 and TRBJ1-1, with a weak D call TRBD1 (5 bases). This CDR3 contains 14 residues. Trimming pared 6 bases from V and 2 bases from J, leaving 13 bases between. CDR1 KGHSH and CDR2 LQKENI come from the germline V gene. CDR3 coding DNA: TGTGCCAGCTCTCGCAGCGGGGGTAACACTGAAGCTTTCTTT. It encodes CASSRSGGNTEAFF.

This clone was seen only a few times. This chain uses TRBV19 with TRBJ2-7; 11 nucleotides line up with TRBD2. The CDR3 covers 15 residues. Trimming cost V 5 bases and J 4 bases; bases outside gene matches: 7. Germline assignment: CDR1 LNHDA and CDR2 SQIVND (reference sequence). In nucleotides, the CDR3 is TGTGCCAGTAGTCCCCGGACTAGCGGGTATTACGAGCAGTACTTC. It translates to CASSPRTSGYYEQYF.